The entry below gives a single T cell receptor beta chain sequence along with its context. TCRdb keeps only in-frame clones here, not all; method: immunoSEQ multiplex PCR. This table has about 71,000 clones, around 90% appearing once. These data are taken from a study of blood T cell repertoires in COVID-19. The CDR3 runs to 11 residues. V lost 8 bases to trimming and J lost 5 bases, with 12 bases between them. Germline lookup yields CDR1 DFQATT and CDR2 SNEGSKA (reference sequence). The receptor comes from a woman of 80 years or more with acute or convalescent COVID-19. Sample: peripheral blood. V usage is TRBV20-1 and J usage is TRBJ2-5, with TRBD2 as a possible D gene (5 bases). CDR3 nucleotide sequence: TGCAGTCCCTCCGAGGGCGAGACCCAGTACTTC. Protein sequence: CSPSEGETQYF.